The entry below describes one T cell receptor (beta chain). The sample originates from a study of blood T cell repertoires in COVID-19. About the study: Samples representing acute and convalescent COVID-19 were sourced from the United States, Italy and Spain. Sources were T cells, B-cell-depleted T cells, or PBMCs; the material itself was cDNA or gDNA.

Source study methods: Estimated nucleated cell counts came from reference gene primer amplification. Sequencing was performed with immunoSEQ multiplex PCR; in TCRdb, only in-frame clones are kept and a portion is missing. Clone size and the V and J calls come from that table; the DNA yielded D and trimming. The sample lists 150,000 or so clones, 80% to 90% occurring once. Seattle patients were enrolled while actively infected and followed longitudinally. Germline assignment: CDR1 SGHDT and CDR2 YYEEEE. This CDR3 comprises 14 residues. V shed 0 bases and J shed 7 bases, with 10 bases lying between them.

The source material was peripheral blood. The source of this sequence is a man aged 55 to 70 with COVID-19, enrolled during active disease. The chain recombines TRBV5-6 with TRBJ2-2; TRBD2 is a possible D gene (6 bases). The CDR3 nucleotides read TGTGCCAGCAGCTTGGTGTGGGGGGTCGGGGAGCTGTTTTTT. Protein: CASSLVWGVGELFF.